This paragraph reports one TCR beta chain. The antigen is unknown. This entry is derived from a study of post-analysis software for immune sequencing data. Background on the study: Relapsing-remitting, secondary progressive and progressive-relapsing forms of multiple sclerosis all featured among disease courses. Overall study results and limits: Samples from a shared batch, those prepared together, strongly co-clustered by F measure. About 5 TRBV segments, including TRBV5-6, TRBV5-1 and TRBV20-1, were more frequent in patients than controls. Multiple sclerosis was associated with a significant reduction in normalized Chao1 diversity relative to controls.

Trimming pared 3 bases from V and 8 bases from J, leaving 14 bases between. This CDR3 spans 14 amino acids. Germline V lookup: CDR1 SGHTA, CDR2 FQGNSA. The TCR beta cDNA libraries contained unique molecular identifiers. Yield was roughly 0.5 million cDNA molecules from around 1 to 9.1 million T cells. MiXCR, run by TCRdb on the PCR reads, gives a single entry per CDR3 protein. Of about 770,000 distinct CDR3 sequences in the sample, around 45% were seen once. The J gene is TRBJ2-1, the V gene TRBV7-2, with D uncertain. Sequencing used blood. The clonotype originates from a girl aged 5-17 years with multiple sclerosis. CDR3: CASSFQVGLDEQFF. CDR3 in DNA: TGTGCCAGCAGCTTCCAGGTTGGGTTAGATGAGCAGTTCTTC. The whole variable domain, remainder taken from reference TRBV7-2 and TRBJ2-1, is GAGVSQSPSNKVTEKGKDVELRCDPISGHTALYWYRQSLGQGLEFLIYFQGNSAPDKSGLPSDRFSAERTGGSVSTLTIQRTQQEDSAVYLCASSFQVGLDEQFFGPGTRLTVL.